This T cell receptor (beta chain) stems from a study of shared clonotypes between healthy human individuals. Regarding the study as a whole: Between a few donors, naive CD4 clonotypes were shared at a level of about 5%. Rarefaction curves obtained for sorted subsets showed sequencing incomplete despite large depth.

A roughly 200 ng quantity of DNA, 30,000 to 35,000 T cell genomes, went into the sorted-subset replicate PCRs. Method: immunoSEQ multiplex PCR; TCRdb's copy keeps in-frame clones and lacks some. The table records hundreds of thousands of clones, about 74% of them present only once. CDR1 and CDR2 from the germline V gene are SGHRS and YFSETQ. The ends were cut back, 0 bases at V and 0 bases at J, with 10 bases in the middle. This CDR3 is 16 amino acids long. This clone was observed a single time. Its antigen is currently unknown. The sequenced sample consisted of memory CD4+ T cells sorted from blood. This sample's subset: CD45RA-negative fraction. The receptor was derived from a woman younger than 45 in good health. The chain employs TRBV5-1 and TRBJ2-4; tentative D call: TRBD1 (5 bases). CDR3 bases: TGCGCCAGCAGCTTGGTTTTGGGGCTAGCCAAAAACATTCAGTACTTC. It is translated as CASSLVLGLAKNIQYF.